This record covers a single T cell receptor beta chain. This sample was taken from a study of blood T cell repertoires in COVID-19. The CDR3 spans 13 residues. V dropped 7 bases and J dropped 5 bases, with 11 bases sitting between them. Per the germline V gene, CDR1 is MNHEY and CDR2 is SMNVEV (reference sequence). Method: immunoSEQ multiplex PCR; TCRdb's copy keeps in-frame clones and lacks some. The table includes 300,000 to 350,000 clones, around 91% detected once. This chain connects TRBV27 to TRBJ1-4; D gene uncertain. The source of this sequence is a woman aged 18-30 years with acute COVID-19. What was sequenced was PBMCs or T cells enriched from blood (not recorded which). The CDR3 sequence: CASTDGLNEKLFF. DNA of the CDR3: TGTGCCAGCACTGACGGACTGAATGAAAAACTGTTTTTT.